Presented here are 19 T cell receptor beta chains from one specimen sequenced in a study of T cells after yellow fever vaccination. Via MiXCR, TCRdb re-called the 5' RACE reads, giving one row per CDR3 protein. The sample records around 340,000 distinct CDR3 sequences, approximately 12% being singletons. The sample was CD4+ T cells sorted from PBMCs, taken 15 days after the yellow fever booster vaccination. The receptors stem from a man between 18 and 29 years old who received the YFV17D yellow fever vaccine.

V gene TRBV7-2 combines with J gene TRBJ2-5, with TRBD1 matching 8 bases. The CDR3 has 15 residues. Germline CDR1 SGHTA, CDR2 FQGNSA. V was clipped by 1 base and J by 0 bases; unmatched bases: 1. CDR3 protein: CASSLDRGYQETQYF. Here the CDR3 DNA reads TGTGCCAGCAGCTTAGACAGGGGGTACCAAGAGACCCAGTACTTC.

This clonotype was picked up many times. The rearrangement links TRBV5-5 to TRBJ1-5; 7 bases agree with TRBD1. Germline trimming cut 4 bases from V and 0 bases from J; bases unmatched to any gene: 16. Germline values: CDR1 SGHKS, CDR2 YYEKEE (reference sequence). The CDR3 contains 19 residues. The CDR3 region is CASSPWDSSRTYSNQPQHF. For the CDR3, the DNA is TGTGCCAGCAGCCCTTGGGACAGTTCGAGGACATATAGCAATCAGCCCCAGCATTTT.

This clonotype was counted only a few times. V is TRBV5-1 and J is TRBJ1-1; D perhaps matches TRBD1 (6 bases). The V gene lost 4 bases and the J gene lost 4 bases, with 17 bases spanning the gap. The length of the CDR3 is 15 residues. CDR1 is SGHRS and CDR2 is YFSETQ in the germline V gene. Here the CDR3 DNA reads TGCGCCAGCAGCATATCTCCAGGGGCAAGCACTGAAGCTTTCTTT. This encodes CASSISPGASTEAFF.

This sequence joins TRBV18 and TRBJ2-7, with D possibly TRBD1 on 6 matching bases. V was pared by 2 bases and J by 5 bases, with 7 bases between. The germline CDR1 and CDR2 sequences are KGHSH and LQKENI. This CDR3 comprises 12 residues. The DNA of the CDR3 is TGTGCCAGCTCACCATCAGGGGACGAGCAGTACGTC. Translating it yields CASSPSGDEQYV.

This chain uses TRBV21-1 with TRBJ2-3; the DNA was not compared with TRBD1, the D call given in the table. TRBV21-1 is a pseudogene locus. The CDR3 covers 13 residues. The CDR3 DNA is TGTGCCAGCAGCGGAGGGGGTATAGATACGCAGTATTTT. This gives the protein CASSGGGIDTQYF.

The V call is TRBV5-6, the J call TRBJ2-7, with 9 positions matching TRBD2. This CDR3 contains 15 residues. Trimming took 2 bases from V and 2 from J; bases not matched to a gene: 5. CDR1 SGHDT and CDR2 YYEEEE come from the germline V gene. The CDR3 loop is CASSFWAGGTYEQYF. CDR3 DNA sequence: TGTGCCAGCAGCTTTTGGGCGGGGGGGACCTACGAGCAGTACTTC.

This clonotype was seen a few times. V gene TRBV5-1 combines with J gene TRBJ1-1; TRBD1 agrees at 7 bases. Germline V gene data show CDR1 as SGHRS and CDR2 as YFSETQ. The CDR3 length is 16 residues. After removal of 4 bases from V and 3 bases from J, the junction contained 12 bases not matched to a gene. The CDR3 DNA follows: TGCGCCAGCAGCCCCACACTAGGACAGGACTACACTGAAGCTTTCTTT. Its protein product is CASSPTLGQDYTEAFF. Looking up the rest from reference TRBV5-1 and TRBJ1-1 gives the full variable domain: KAGVTQTPRYLIKTRGQQVTLSCSPISGHRSVSWYQQTPGQGLQFLFEYFSETQRNKGNFPGRFSGRQFSNSRSEMNVSTLELGDSALYLCASSPTLGQDYTEAFFGQGTRLTVV.

This clonotype turned up a few times. The rearrangement links TRBV11-2 to TRBJ2-2; D might be TRBD1 (6 bases). This CDR3 spans 15 amino acids. The V and J ends lost 9 bases and 6 bases respectively, with 20 bases between them. Germline V gives CDR1 SGHAT, CDR2 FQNNGV. This CDR3 reads CASLNRAGIAGELFF. As DNA, the CDR3 is TGTGCCAGTCTCAACAGGGCGGGTATAGCCGGGGAGCTGTTTTTT.

There are many counts of this clonotype. In nucleotides, the CDR3 is TGTGCCAGCAGTCCGGAGACTAGCTCCTACGAGCAGTACGTC. This translates into CASSPETSSYEQYV. This chain links TRBV28 with TRBJ2-7; D is possibly TRBD2 (6 bases). CDR1 is MDHEN and CDR2 is SYDVKM in the germline V gene. The germline V and J ends were trimmed by 5 bases and 0 bases, with 11 bases remaining between them. The CDR3 covers 14 residues.

The rearrangement joins TRBV30 to TRBJ2-7; D ambiguous. V shed 3 bases and J shed 7 bases, with 10 bases lying between them. Germline V gene lookup returns CDR1 GTSNPN and CDR2 SVGIG (reference sequence). The CDR3 runs to 11 residues. The CDR3 reads CAWSGFEEQYF. CDR3 sequence (DNA): TGTGCCTGGAGCGGGTTTGAGGAGCAGTACTTC.

This clonotype appeared a few times. The V and J genes are TRBV9 and TRBJ2-5; D uncertain. The CDR3 loop spans 13 amino acids. Per germline, CDR1 SGDLS and CDR2 YYNGEE. V lost 2 bases, J lost 2 bases, and 7 bases lay in between. CDR3 nucleotide sequence: TGTGCCAGCAGCGTTAGTATACAAGAGACCCAGTACTTC. It yields the protein CASSVSIQETQYF.

The chain links TRBV15 to TRBJ1-4; D gene unclear. Germline V gene sequence: CDR1 LNHNV, CDR2 YYDKDF (reference sequence). This CDR3 region has 14 residues. Trimming pared 4 bases from V and 8 bases from J, leaving 14 bases between. The CDR3 DNA reads TGTGCCACCAGCAAAGAAGGGTTCGAGGAAAAACTGTTTTTT. It is translated as CATSKEGFEEKLFF. The full variable domain, with the rest looked up from reference TRBV15 and TRBJ1-4, is DAMVIQNPRYQVTQFGKPVTLSCSQTLNHNVMYWYQQKSSQAPKLLFHYYDKDFNNEADTPDNFQSRRPNTSFCFLDIRSPGLGDTAMYLCATSKEGFEEKLFFGSGTQLSVL.

J is TRBJ2-7 and V is TRBV5-1; weak D call: TRBD2 (5 bases). V lost 2 bases, J lost 6 bases, and 12 bases lay in between. CDR1 is SGHRS, CDR2 YFSETQ, per germline. This CDR3 has 13 amino acids. The CDR3 region is CASSFGTAGEQYV. The CDR3 DNA follows: TGCGCCAGCAGCTTTGGCACGGCGGGCGAGCAGTACGTC.

This clonotype was counted only a few times. V is TRBV7-8 and J is TRBJ1-1; D gene ambiguous. The CDR3 runs 13 residues. CDR1 is SGHVS and CDR2 is FQNEAQ in the germline V gene. With 5 bases removed from V and 4 bases from J, the gap between germline ends came to 11 bases. The CDR3, as DNA: TGTGCCAGCAGCCGCCTTTCCGGCACTGAAGCTTTCTTT. It translates to CASSRLSGTEAFF.

This clonotype appeared many times. V usage is TRBV21-1 and J usage is TRBJ1-3; the D segment call TRBD1 is taken from the table without a DNA check. TRBV21-1 counts as a pseudogene. This CDR3 comprises 17 residues. The DNA for the CDR3 is TGTGCCAGCAGCAAAGAAGACAGCTTGTTTTCTGGAAACACCATATATTTT. Protein product: CASSKEDSLFSGNTIYF.

J is TRBJ2-7 and V is TRBV5-6; D not certain. CDR1 and CDR2 from the germline V gene are SGHDT and YYEEEE. V was trimmed by 5 bases and J by 0 bases, leaving 15 bases between them. The CDR3 spans 15 residues. The CDR3 here is CASRYQDLRSYEQYV. The CDR3, as DNA: TGTGCCAGCAGGTATCAGGACCTACGCTCCTACGAGCAGTACGTC.

The rearrangement joins TRBV6-6 to TRBJ1-1, with 9 bases identical to TRBD1. The V gene end was trimmed by 4 bases and the J gene end by 5 bases; junction bases not matched to a gene: 5. The CDR3 sequence is 14 residues long. Germline V gives CDR1 MNHNY, CDR2 SVGAGI (reference sequence). This CDR3 reads CASSWATGGTEAFF. CDR3 bases: TGTGCCAGCAGTTGGGCGACAGGGGGGACTGAAGCTTTCTTT.

A few counts support this clonotype. The chain combines TRBV5-1 with TRBJ1-1; weak D call: TRBD1 (6 bases). Trimming stripped 7 bases from V and 0 bases from J, with 16 bases between. The CDR3 has 15 amino acids. The germline V gene has CDR1 SGHRS and CDR2 YFSETQ. Here the CDR3 DNA reads TGCGCCAGCGGACGGGGTTCAGGGGTGAACACTGAAGCTTTCTTT. Translating it yields CASGRGSGVNTEAFF.

The rearrangement uses TRBV7-2 and TRBJ2-7, with 12 bases aligning to TRBD2. Trimming removed 5 bases from V and 3 bases from J; junction bases left unmatched: 8. CDR3 length: 16 amino acids. CDR1 SGHTA and CDR2 FQGNSA come from the germline V gene. This CDR3 is CASSPGTSGGIYEQYF. In DNA, the CDR3 is TGTGCCAGCAGCCCAGGCACTAGCGGGGGGATCTACGAGCAGTACTTC.